This TCR beta chain was recovered during a study of blood T cell repertoires in COVID-19 (dated by TCRdb to about 2020). General notes on the study: The collaborator samples originated in the United States, Italy and Spain and spanned the acute and convalescent phases of COVID-19. The samples were drawn from two sources: the first 160 participants of the ongoing ImmuneRACE study, and 950 to 1,500 subjects contributed by 6 global collaborators. The material from the prospective study consisted of cDNA or gDNA derived from T cells, B-cell-depleted T cells, or PBMCs. A de-identified subject ID, COVID-19 status, age in years and sex were almost always included in the sample metadata. The repertoires were made available in a free public database intended to serve as a resource for research on the immune response to SARS-CoV-2. The dataset comprised deeply sampled blood TCRbeta repertoires from subjects exposed to, actively infected with, or recovered from COVID-19. HLA class I and class II types, where available, came from metadata supplied by the sample provider rather than from assay-based typing. Results the study describes overall, beyond this receptor: How much clinical and demographic metadata was included differed by source and by participant, and the metadata was provided uncurated.

TCRbeta CDR3 regions were amplified from genomic DNA using the immunoSEQ Assay, a bias-controlled multiplex PCR. Regarding the original processing steps: The number of nucleated cells in each sample was estimated by amplification of reference gene primers within the assay. To quantify the absolute abundance of each unique TCRbeta CDR3 rearrangement, sequence reads were collapsed and filtered. For each sample, productive Simpson clonality was calculated as the square root of Simpson's diversity index over productive rearrangements. In TCRdb, the immuneACCESS table is reduced to in-frame sequences with V and J assigned. These tables do not hold every clone; where another copy was compared, an unresolved V gene accounts for under half, and the others remain unexplained. Clonal size and the V and J genes are those of that table, whereas D and trimming came from the DNA. The sample contains 120,000 to 150,000 clones, more than 75% of them found a single time. The ten biggest clones cover about 6.5% of the sample.

Of note for this clone: No cognate antigen has been identified for it. Per-base qualities were not stored, and no clone one base away is much larger.

According to the germline V gene, CDR1 reads SGHRS and CDR2 reads YFSETQ. The CDR3 goes from the cysteine to the phenylalanine over 17 residues. Only CDR3 DNA remains: 51 bases, in frame from the first base. From V the trimming removes 2 bases and from J it removes 7 bases, while the gene matches leave 9 bases of the junction unaccounted for. The collaborating institutions used their own protocols to collect whole blood in K2EDTA tubes. For TCRbeta analysis, collaborators shipped samples as frozen whole blood, isolated PBMCs, or DNA extracted from either of those sample types. The chain links TRBV5-1 with TRBJ1-6, with TRBD1 identical over 10 junction bases. The origin of this receptor is a man at least 80 years old with acute or convalescent COVID-19. Material for sequencing was peripheral blood. Read as DNA, the sequence is TGCGCCAGCAGCTTACAACCCGGACAGGGGGAAAATTCACCCCTCCACTTT. This gives the protein CASSLQPGQGENSPLHF.